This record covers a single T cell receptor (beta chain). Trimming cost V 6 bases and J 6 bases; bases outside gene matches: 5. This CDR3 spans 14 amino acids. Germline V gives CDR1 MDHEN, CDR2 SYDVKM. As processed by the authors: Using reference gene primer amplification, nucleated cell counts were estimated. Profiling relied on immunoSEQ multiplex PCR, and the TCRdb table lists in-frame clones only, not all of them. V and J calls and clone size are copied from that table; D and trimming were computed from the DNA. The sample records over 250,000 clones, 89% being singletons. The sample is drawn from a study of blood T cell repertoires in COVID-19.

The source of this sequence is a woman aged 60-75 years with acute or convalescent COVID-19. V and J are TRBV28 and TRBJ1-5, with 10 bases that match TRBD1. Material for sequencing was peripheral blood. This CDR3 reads CASSTGQGSQPQHF. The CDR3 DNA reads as TGTGCCAGCAGCACGGGACAGGGGAGTCAGCCCCAGCATTTT.